This TCR beta chain derives from a study of blood T cell repertoires in COVID-19. The overall study: Acute and convalescent COVID-19 specimens originated in the United States, Italy and Spain.

Produced via immunoSEQ multiplex PCR; TCRdb's table is partial and in-frame only. This table holds roughly 200,000 clones, 80% to 90% found once. The receptor was isolated from a man aged 30 to 39 in a cohort exposed to, infected with or recovered from COVID-19 (not recorded which). The specimen sequenced was PBMCs or T cells enriched from blood (not recorded which).

CDR3 in amino acids: CASSHWGSGRGDEQFF. The DNA for the CDR3 is TGTGCCAGCAGCCACTGGGGTAGCGGGAGGGGCGATGAGCAGTTCTTC. J is TRBJ2-1 and V is TRBV4-2; TRBD2 matches at 11 bases. This CDR3 contains 16 residues. J gave up 8 bases and V 3 bases, and 9 bases lay outside the gene matches. From germline, CDR1 is LGHNA and CDR2 YNFKEQ.